These 21 T cell receptor beta chains originate from one sample sequenced in a study of OX40 agonist ivuxolimab in advanced cancers. Assay used: immunoSEQ multiplex PCR; TCRdb lists only in-frame clones, some missing. Here the sample spans 70,000 to 75,000 clones, around 84% being singletons. The sample in question was CD4+ or CD8+ T cells sorted from blood, obtained in a trial of the OX40 agonist ivuxolimab. The receptors here all came from an adult with an advanced solid tumor such as melanoma, head and neck, liver or kidney cancer.

This rearrangement joins TRBV5-8 to TRBJ1-1; D possibly corresponds to TRBD1 (5 bases). Germline V gene data show CDR1 as SGHTS and CDR2 as YDEGEE. Trimming removed 0 bases at V and 5 bases at J, with 14 bases between. The CDR3 is made up of 15 amino acids. Here the CDR3 reads CASSLGGTPGTEAFF. Written as DNA, the CDR3 is TGTGCCAGCAGCTTGGGGGGGACCCCGGGAACTGAAGCTTTCTTT.

The DNA of the CDR3 is TGTGCCAGCTCACCGCGGGACATTAATTCACCCCTCCACTTT. It yields the protein CASSPRDINSPLHF. The chain carries TRBV18 and TRBJ1-6, with a weak D call TRBD1 (6 bases). Germline V gives CDR1 KGHSH, CDR2 LQKENI. Between the trimmed V and J ends, which lost 3 bases and 6 bases, there was a span of 9 bases. The CDR3 contains 14 residues.

The rearrangement joins TRBV9 to TRBJ2-3; TRBD2 aligns across 7 bases. J gave up 0 bases and V 2 bases, and 3 bases lay outside the gene matches. CDR3 length: 15 amino acids. CDR1 SGDLS and CDR2 YYNGEE come from the germline V gene. The CDR3 loop reads CASSVSGASTDTQYF. The CDR3 coding sequence is TGTGCCAGCAGCGTGAGCGGGGCTAGCACAGATACGCAGTATTTT.

CDR3 DNA: TGTGCCAGCAGCCGGGGACTAGCGGGGGGACCTTCCTACAATGAGCAGTTCTTC. It encodes CASSRGLAGGPSYNEQFF. This chain uses TRBV16 with TRBJ2-1; 15 nucleotides align to TRBD2. Losses at the gene ends were 4 bases for V and 1 base for J; bases not matched to a gene: 5. The length of the CDR3 is 18 residues. Germline V gives CDR1 KGHSY, CDR2 FQNENV. The full variable domain, completed using reference TRBV16 and TRBJ2-1, is GEEVAQTPKHLVRGEGQKAKLYCAPIKGHSYVFWYQQVLKNEFKFLISFQNENVFDETGMPKERFSAKCLPNSPCSLEIQATKLEDSAVYFCASSRGLAGGPSYNEQFFGPGTRLTVL.

The chain joins TRBV9 to TRBJ2-5, with 8 bases matching TRBD2. CDR1 SGDLS and CDR2 YYNGEE come from the germline V gene. V was pared by 0 bases and J by 4 bases, with 8 bases of the junction left unmatched. The CDR3 runs to 16 residues. The CDR3 sequence: CASSVASGGRRETQYF. For the CDR3, the DNA is TGTGCCAGCAGCGTAGCCTCGGGGGGGCGCCGAGAGACCCAGTACTTC.

This chain uses TRBV6-4 with TRBJ1-2; TRBD1 aligns across 9 bases. V was pared by 0 bases and J by 3 bases, with 2 bases of the junction left unmatched. Germline V CDR1 and CDR2: MRHNA, SNTAGT. The CDR3 sequence is 15 residues long. The CDR3 sequence: CASSDSTGGDYGYTF. CDR3 nucleotide sequence: TGTGCCAGCAGTGACTCCACAGGGGGCGACTATGGCTACACCTTC.

V is TRBV5-1 and J is TRBJ1-4; D ambiguous. This CDR3 region has 14 residues. V was trimmed by 0 bases and J by 9 bases, leaving 12 bases between them. Germline V gene lookup returns CDR1 SGHRS and CDR2 YFSETQ. CDR3 bases: TGCGCCAGCAGCTTGGACAGAGATAGGCAAAAACTGTTTTTT. Amino acid sequence: CASSLDRDRQKLFF.

The chain combines TRBV5-6 with TRBJ2-5, with D possibly being TRBD1 (5 bases). Trimming stripped 6 bases from V and 1 base from J, with 13 bases between. The germline V gene encodes CDR1 SGHDT and CDR2 YYEEEE. This CDR3 has 14 amino acids. Here the CDR3 reads CASKPETVQETQYF. The CDR3 region has the DNA TGTGCCAGCAAACCGGAGACAGTCCAAGAGACCCAGTACTTC.

The rearrangement links TRBV5-1 to TRBJ2-5; D is ambiguous. The V end was cut by 1 base, the J end by 4 bases, with 8 bases between. The CDR3 is made up of 13 amino acids. The germline V gene has CDR1 SGHRS and CDR2 YFSETQ. The CDR3 DNA reads TGCGCCAGCAGCTTGAGGCCGCGAGAGACCCAGTACTTC. This sequence encodes CASSLRPRETQYF.

The chain recombines TRBV9 with TRBJ2-3; D gene unclear. Trimming took 3 bases from V and 5 from J, leaving 13 bases between them. This CDR3 is built from 14 residues. CDR1 is SGDLS, CDR2 YYNGEE, per germline. The CDR3, as DNA: TGTGCCAGCAGCGCCAGCCGAACTGGAGATACGCAGTATTTT. This sequence encodes CASSASRTGDTQYF.

This chain links TRBV2 with TRBJ2-7; 9 nucleotides agree with TRBD1. V shed 4 bases and J 3 bases; nucleotides not matched to a gene: 4. The CDR3 runs 14 residues. Germline assignment: CDR1 SNHLY and CDR2 FYNNEI. In DNA, the CDR3 is TGTGCCAGCAGTGCAGGGACAGGGTTCTACGAGCAGTACTTC. It encodes CASSAGTGFYEQYF.

On this clone: The same CDR3 can be traced to other DNA sequences in this sample. DNA for the CDR3: TGCAGTGCTAGAGAGGGCTATGGCTACACCTTC. This sequence encodes CSAREGYGYTF. This chain uses TRBV20-1 with TRBJ1-2; no clear D. CDR1 and CDR2 (germline): DFQATT, SNEGSKA (reference sequence). CDR3 length: 11 amino acids. V lost 0 bases and J lost 4, with 3 bases in between.

This clone was picked up a small number of times. The chain is built from TRBV7-9 and TRBJ2-3; D uncertain. The germline gives CDR1 SEHNR, CDR2 FQNEAQ (reference sequence). The V and J ends lost 4 bases and 1 base respectively, with 9 bases between them. The CDR3 totals 14 residues. The CDR3 DNA reads as TGTGCCAGCAGCTATTATGGGGGCACAGATACGCAGTATTTT. The encoded protein is CASSYYGGTDTQYF.

This rearrangement joins TRBV6-1 to TRBJ1-1, with D perhaps TRBD1 (6 bases). V was clipped by 4 bases and J by 3 bases, with 18 bases between them. CDR1 MNHNS and CDR2 SASEGT come from the germline V gene. CDR3 length equals 16 residues. The CDR3 region is CASSARQASGDTEAFF. CDR3 nucleotides: TGTGCCAGCAGTGCACGACAGGCAAGCGGGGACACTGAAGCTTTCTTT.

The chain is built from TRBV7-8 and TRBJ2-5, with 9 bases identical to TRBD2. The DNA end lines up better with TRBJ2-7; the J call may be wrong. The CDR3 length is 17 residues. Germline CDR1 SGHVS, CDR2 FQNEAQ. The CDR3 nucleotides are TGTGCCAGCAGCCCCTCCGACGCGCGGGGGGGCAGCTACGAGCAGTACTTC. This translates into CASSPSDARGGSYEQYF.

The chain joins TRBV19 to TRBJ1-2; TRBD1 aligns across 7 bases. The V gene's germline CDR1 is LNHDA and CDR2 SQIVND (reference sequence). CDR3 length: 13 amino acids. The V and J ends lost 5 bases and 4 bases, in that order; junction bases with no gene match: 4. The CDR3 is CASSPRQGYGYTF. Written as DNA, the CDR3 is TGTGCCAGTAGTCCCCGACAGGGCTATGGCTACACCTTC.

J is TRBJ1-1 and V is TRBV7-2; TRBD1 agrees at 7 bases. Germline V lookup: CDR1 SGHTA, CDR2 FQGNSA. This CDR3 has 14 residues. Unmatched junction bases numbered 8, after V lost 5 bases and J lost 5 bases. The CDR3 loop reads CASSPPNRGTEAFF. As DNA, the CDR3 is TGTGCCAGCAGCCCGCCTAACAGGGGAACTGAAGCTTTCTTT.

V usage is TRBV7-2 and J usage is TRBJ2-2; D is unclear. The CDR3 spans 18 residues. Trimming shortened V by 1 base and J by 1 base, and 16 bases separated the two germline ends. Per germline, CDR1 SGHTA and CDR2 FQGNSA. The CDR3 reads CASSLGYRRTRNTGELFF. CDR3 coding DNA: TGTGCCAGCAGCTTAGGGTACCGACGGACCCGGAACACCGGGGAGCTGTTTTTT. Combining the CDR3 with reference TRBV7-2 and TRBJ2-2 gives the whole variable domain GAGVSQSPSNKVTEKGKDVELRCDPISGHTALYWYRQSLGQGLEFLIYFQGNSAPDKSGLPSDRFSAERTGGSVSTLTIQRTQQEDSAVYLCASSLGYRRTRNTGELFFGEGSRLTVL.

The rearrangement uses TRBV4-3 and TRBJ1-1; D unclear. Germline V lookup: CDR1 LGHNA, CDR2 YSLEER. The V end was cut by 1 base, the J end by 1 base, with 4 bases between. CDR3 length: 13 residues. CDR3 sequence: CASSQAANTEAFF. In nucleotides, the CDR3 is TGCGCCAGCAGCCAAGCCGCGAACACTGAAGCTTTCTTT.

V usage is TRBV5-4 and J usage is TRBJ2-3, with 7 nucleotides matching TRBD1. The length of the CDR3 is 16 residues. Germline trimming cut 1 base from V and 0 bases from J; bases unmatched to any gene: 5. The germline CDR1 and CDR2 sequences are SGHNT and YYREEE (reference sequence). The CDR3: CASSLTTGSSTDTQYF. CDR3 nucleotide sequence: TGTGCCAGCAGCTTGACGACAGGGTCTAGCACAGATACGCAGTATTTT.

V is TRBV7-9 and J is TRBJ1-1; 7 nucleotides agree with TRBD1. The germline V gene has CDR1 SEHNR and CDR2 FQNEAQ (reference sequence). J was trimmed by 6 bases and V by 5 bases; bases with no gene match: 6. The CDR3 totals 13 residues. The CDR3 DNA follows: TGTGCCAGCAGCACTCGACAGGGCCCTGAAGCTTTCTTT. Translating gives CASSTRQGPEAFF. Full variable domain (outside the CDR3, taken from reference TRBV7-9 and TRBJ1-1): DTGVSQNPRHKITKRGQNVTFRCDPISEHNRLYWYRQTLGQGPEFLTYFQNEAQLEKSRLLSDRFSAERPKGSFSTLEIQRTEQGDSAMYLCASSTRQGPEAFFGQGTRLTVV.